These 10 T cell receptor beta chains share one sample of origin, sequenced in a study of blood T cell repertoires in COVID-19. Profiled with immunoSEQ multiplex PCR; TCRdb holds only in-frame clones, not every one. The sample lists about 160,000 clones, 79% occurring once. Sample: peripheral blood. These receptors were taken from a woman in her sixties or seventies with COVID-19, enrolled during active disease.

The chain links TRBV6-5 to TRBJ1-2; no clear D gene. Trimming left V 8 bases short and J 3 bases short, with 16 bases between. CDR1 is MNHEY, CDR2 SVGAGI, per germline. This CDR3 has 14 amino acids. The CDR3 is CASSHAGIHYGYTF. The CDR3 nucleotides are TGTGCCAGCTCACACGCGGGGATCCACTATGGCTACACCTTC.

A remark on this clone: One end of the junction fails to match germline, which may point to a read error. V usage is TRBV7-7 and J usage is TRBJ1-3; D uncertain. The germline CDR1 and CDR2 sequences are SSHAT and FNYEAQ (reference sequence). This CDR3 spans 16 amino acids. CDR3 loop: CASSPRAGGSGNTIYF. CDR3 nucleotides: TGTGCTAGCAGCCCAAGGGCGGGAGGCTCTGGAAACACCATATATTTT.

The CDR3 bases are TGTGCCAGCAGCCTTGGGATCGATCTAGCGGCCACAGATACGCAGTATTTT. Amino acids: CASSLGIDLAATDTQYF. This rearrangement joins TRBV4-2 to TRBJ2-3; TRBD2 agrees at 7 bases. This CDR3 is 17 amino acids long. The germline V gene encodes CDR1 LGHNA and CDR2 YNFKEQ. Trimming at V came to 4 bases and at J to 2 bases, leaving 12 bases not matched to a gene.

The chain is built from TRBV4-1 and TRBJ2-1; the D gene is possibly TRBD1 (5 bases). This CDR3 region has 14 residues. V was clipped by 0 bases and J by 2 bases, with 5 bases between them. Germline CDR1 and CDR2: MGHRA and YSYEKL. The CDR3 is CASSQEGAYNEQFF. CDR3 nucleotide sequence: TGCGCCAGCAGCCAAGAAGGGGCCTACAATGAGCAGTTCTTC.

The chain combines TRBV2 with TRBJ2-3, with 11 bases that match TRBD2. V was pared by 5 bases and J by 0 bases, with 7 bases of the junction left unmatched. CDR3 length: 17 residues. CDR1 and CDR2 (germline): SNHLY, FYNNEI. CDR3 nucleotide sequence: TGTGCCAGCAGTCCGCTAGCGGGAGGCCTCAGCACAGATACGCAGTATTTT. Its protein is CASSPLAGGLSTDTQYF.

This clone showed up just once. The chain combines TRBV10-3 with TRBJ2-5; 10 nucleotides line up with TRBD2. V was clipped by 2 bases and J by 5 bases; unmatched bases: 14. This CDR3 has 18 amino acids. Germline V gene sequence: CDR1 ENHRY, CDR2 SYGVKD. The CDR3 here is CAISEGASGSGFAETQYF. CDR3 nucleotides: TGTGCCATCAGTGAGGGGGCTAGCGGGAGTGGGTTCGCGGAGACCCAGTACTTC.

This rearrangement joins TRBV28 to TRBJ1-1, with 7 bases that match TRBD1. With 2 bases clipped from V and 1 base from J, the junction kept 10 bases outside the gene matches. Germline CDR1 is MDHEN and CDR2 is SYDVKM. The CDR3 runs to 17 residues. Here the CDR3 DNA reads TGTGCCAGCAGTTTACCGGGCAGGGGGTTGAGGAACACTGAAGCTTTCTTT. Amino acid sequence: CASSLPGRGLRNTEAFF. The whole variable domain, remainder taken from reference TRBV28 and TRBJ1-1, is DVKVTQSSRYLVKRTGEKVFLECVQDMDHENMFWYRQDPGLGLRLIYFSYDVKMKEKGDIPEGYSVSREKKERFSLILESASTNQTSMYLCASSLPGRGLRNTEAFFGQGTRLTVV.

This chain links TRBV13 with TRBJ2-3; the match to TRBD1 covers 11 bases. The trim removed 7 bases at V and 5 bases at J, leaving 11 bases unmatched. The germline V gene encodes CDR1 PRHDT and CDR2 FYEKMQ (reference sequence). The CDR3 spans 16 residues. The CDR3 sequence: CASILFGQGAVDTQYF. CDR3 DNA: TGTGCCAGCATCCTTTTTGGACAGGGGGCGGTAGATACGCAGTATTTT.

Only a few counts were recorded for this clone. One end of the junction is discordant with germline, which a read error may explain. V is TRBV7-7 and J is TRBJ2-2; D gene uncertain. This CDR3 spans 14 amino acids. Per the germline V gene, CDR1 is SSHAT and CDR2 is FNYEAQ (reference sequence). For the CDR3, the DNA is TGTGCTAGCAGCTTATCAGGGAACACCGGGGAGCTGTTTTTT. Translating it yields CASSLSGNTGELFF.

V usage is TRBV10-3 and J usage is TRBJ2-1, with D possibly TRBD1 on 6 matching bases. From germline, CDR1 is ENHRY and CDR2 SYGVKD. There are 13 residues in the CDR3. Trimming took 3 bases from V and 10 from J, leaving 13 bases between them. The CDR3 region has the DNA TGTGCCATCAGTGACGGACAGCCATGGGAGCAGTTCTTC. It specifies CAISDGQPWEQFF.